This T cell receptor beta chain was sequenced during a study of post-analysis software for immune sequencing data. In the study overall: Progressive-relapsing, secondary progressive and relapsing-remitting multiple sclerosis were among the disease courses included.

The CDR3 consists of 14 residues. CDR1 and CDR2 (germline): SQVTM, ANQGSEA. Trimming cost V 5 bases and J 5 bases; bases outside gene matches: 7. To note about this clonotype: Its antigen is currently unknown.

Points from the study as a whole: Strong same-batch co-clustering of samples appeared with F measure clustering. Compared with controls, patients had more of roughly 5 TRBV segments, including TRBV5-6, TRBV5-1 and TRBV20-1.

Researchers reported that TCR beta cDNA libraries carried unique molecular identifiers. TCRdb independently ran MiXCR on the PCR reads; one entry per CDR3 protein. Seen here are hundreds of thousands of distinct CDR3 sequences, 59% observed once, and the top ten hold about 11%. The chain combines TRBV29-1 with TRBJ2-1; 9 nucleotides match TRBD2. The receptor was isolated from a girl aged 2-10 years with multiple sclerosis. Sequencing was performed on blood. The chain's CDR3 is CSVRGTSSDNEQFF. In DNA form, the CDR3 reads TGCAGCGTTCGGGGGACTAGCAGCGACAATGAGCAGTTCTTC.